Presented here are 7 T cell receptor beta chains from one specimen sequenced in a study of CD8 T cells in ankylosing spondylitis (TCRdb year 2017). Library construction relied on 5' RACE. Data came from an Illumina HiSeq 2500. TCRdb cleaned the public reads at Q25 with fastp, built clones with MiXCR and kept in-frame beta chains. Identical CDR3 protein sequences are pooled into one entry, listed with their most common genes and DNA. For this sample there are about 160,000 distinct CDR3 sequences; 9.5% to 10% appear just once. Roughly 16% of the sample is taken by the ten largest. Sequenced sample: blood, either unsorted or a sorted T cell fraction (not recorded which). The source of these receptors is a female donor with ankylosing spondylitis or in good health (not recorded which).

The CDR3 DNA is TGTGCCAGCAGTGAGCTTACCAGGGGATTAAGGGGGGAGCAGTACTTC. It is translated as CASSELTRGLRGEQYF. The chain recombines TRBV2 with TRBJ2-7, with D perhaps matching TRBD1 (6 bases). The CDR3 is 16 amino acids. The V and J ends lost 3 bases and 7 bases respectively, with 22 bases between them. The V gene's germline CDR1 is SNHLY and CDR2 FYNNEI.

This clonotype came up many times. This chain connects TRBV27 to TRBJ2-1; the D call may be TRBD1 or TRBD2 (5 bases each). The CDR3 totals 18 residues. V dropped 2 bases and J dropped 3 bases, with 20 bases sitting between them. Germline CDR1 MNHEY, CDR2 SMNVEV (reference sequence). CDR3 DNA sequence: TGTGCCAGCAGTTTAGTCACGGGAAATCTGGGGGTCTACAATGAGCAGTTCTTC. Its translation: CASSLVTGNLGVYNEQFF.

This clonotype came up a few times. V is TRBV12-3 or TRBV12-4 and J is TRBJ2-3, with 9 bases lining up with TRBD2. The CDR3 runs 16 residues. V shed 2 bases and J 2 bases; nucleotides not matched to a gene: 5. Here the CDR3 reads CASSLPLAGYTDTQYF. CDR3 coding DNA: TGTGCCAGCAGTTTACCGCTAGCGGGGTACACAGATACGCAGTATTTT.

V usage is TRBV29-1 and J usage is TRBJ2-7; D call uncertain. The CDR3 has 12 amino acids. Looked up from germline, CDR1 is SQVTM and CDR2 is ANQGSEA. V shed 3 bases and J shed 4 bases, with 10 bases lying between them. CDR3 region: CSVEGIGYEQYF. CDR3 sequence (DNA): TGCAGCGTTGAGGGGATCGGGTACGAGCAGTACTTC.

This chain links TRBV5-4 with TRBJ2-3; D possibly corresponds to TRBD2 (6 bases). V was pared by 4 bases and J by 4 bases, with 16 bases between. The CDR3 sequence is 15 residues long. The germline gives CDR1 SGHNT, CDR2 YYREEE (reference sequence). In DNA, the CDR3 is TGTGCCAGCAGCCCCGGAGGGGTGAGATCAGATACGCAGTATTTT. Translated: CASSPGGVRSDTQYF.

The rearrangement links TRBV30 to TRBJ2-1, with a tentative D call TRBD2 (6 bases). The CDR3 sequence is 12 residues long. Germline V gene sequence: CDR1 GTSNPN, CDR2 SVGIG (reference sequence). V lost 5 bases, J lost 5 bases, and 10 bases lay in between. The CDR3 reads CAWSGGNNEQFF. In nucleotides, the CDR3 is TGTGCCTGGTCGGGCGGGAACAATGAGCAGTTCTTC.

This clonotype was counted many times. The rearrangement links TRBV19 to TRBJ2-1; D may be TRBD1 or TRBD2 (5 bases each). The CDR3 sequence is 13 residues long. The V and J ends lost 1 base and 7 bases respectively, with 8 bases between them. Germline V gene data show CDR1 as LNHDA and CDR2 as SQIVND (reference sequence). CDR3 DNA: TGTGCCAGTAGTATAGGCAGGGAGAATGAGCAGTTCTTC. This codes for CASSIGRENEQFF.